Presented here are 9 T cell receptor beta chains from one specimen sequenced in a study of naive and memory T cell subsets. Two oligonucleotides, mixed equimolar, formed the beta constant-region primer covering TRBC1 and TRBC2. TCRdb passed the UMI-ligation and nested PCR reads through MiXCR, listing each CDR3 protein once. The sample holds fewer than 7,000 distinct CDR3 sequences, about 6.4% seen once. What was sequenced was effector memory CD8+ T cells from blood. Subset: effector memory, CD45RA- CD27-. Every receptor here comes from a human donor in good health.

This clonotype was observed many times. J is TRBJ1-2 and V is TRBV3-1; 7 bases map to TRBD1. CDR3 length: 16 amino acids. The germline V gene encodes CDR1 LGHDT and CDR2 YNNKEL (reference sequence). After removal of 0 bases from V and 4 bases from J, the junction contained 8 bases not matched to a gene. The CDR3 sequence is CASSQDSTGTVYGYTF. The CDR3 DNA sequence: TGTGCCAGCAGCCAAGACTCCACCGGGACAGTCTATGGCTACACCTTC. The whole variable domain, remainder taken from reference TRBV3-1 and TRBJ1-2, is DTAVSQTPKYLVTQMGNDKSIKCEQNLGHDTMYWYKQDSKKFLKIMFSYNNKELIINETVPNRFSPKSPDKAHLNLHINSLELGDSAVYFCASSQDSTGTVYGYTFGSGTRLTVV.

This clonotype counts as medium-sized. CDR3 bases: TGTGCCTGGAGTTCGTCAGAGAACACTGAAGCTTTCTTT. This codes for CAWSSSENTEAFF. This chain uses TRBV30 with TRBJ1-1; D is ambiguous. The CDR3 runs 13 residues. The germline CDR1 and CDR2 sequences are GTSNPN and SVGIG (reference sequence). The V gene lost 2 bases and the J gene lost 1 base, with 8 bases spanning the gap.

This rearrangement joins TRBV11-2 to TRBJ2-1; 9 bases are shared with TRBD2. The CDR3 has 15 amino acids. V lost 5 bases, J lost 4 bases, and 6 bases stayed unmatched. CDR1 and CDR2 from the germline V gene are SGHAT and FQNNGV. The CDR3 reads CASSASLAGYNEQFF. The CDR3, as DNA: TGTGCCAGCAGCGCCTCACTAGCGGGTTACAATGAGCAGTTCTTC.

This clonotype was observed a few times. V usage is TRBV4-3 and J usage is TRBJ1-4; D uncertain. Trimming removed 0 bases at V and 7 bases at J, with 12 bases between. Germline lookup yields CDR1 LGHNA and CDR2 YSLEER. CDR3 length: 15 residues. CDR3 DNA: TGCGCCAGCAGCCAAGAGAGGGTACGGGGTGAAAAACTGTTTTTT. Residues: CASSQERVRGEKLFF.

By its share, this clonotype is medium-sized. The CDR3 reads CASSQEGGEANVLTF. DNA for the CDR3: TGCGCCAGCAGCCAAGAGGGAGGGGAGGCCAACGTCCTGACTTTC. The V and J genes are TRBV4-3 and TRBJ2-6; 7 bases are shared with TRBD2. Germline V CDR1 and CDR2: LGHNA, YSLEER. Unmatched junction bases numbered 2, after V lost 0 bases and J lost 6 bases. The CDR3 contains 15 residues.

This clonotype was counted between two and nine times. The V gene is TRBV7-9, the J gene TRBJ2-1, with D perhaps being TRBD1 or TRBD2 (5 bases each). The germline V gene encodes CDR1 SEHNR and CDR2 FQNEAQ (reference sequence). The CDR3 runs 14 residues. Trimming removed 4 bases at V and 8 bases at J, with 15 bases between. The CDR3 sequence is CASSSTGPGDEQFF. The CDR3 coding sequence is TGTGCCAGCAGCTCTACGGGGCCCGGGGATGAGCAGTTCTTC.

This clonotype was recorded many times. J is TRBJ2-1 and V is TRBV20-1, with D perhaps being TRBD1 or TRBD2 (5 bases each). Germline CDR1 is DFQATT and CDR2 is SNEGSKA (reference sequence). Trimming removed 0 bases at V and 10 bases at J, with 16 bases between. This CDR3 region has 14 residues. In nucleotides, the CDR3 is TGCAGTGCTAGAGATCCTGGGACCATCGAGGAGCAGTTCTTC. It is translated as CSARDPGTIEEQFF.

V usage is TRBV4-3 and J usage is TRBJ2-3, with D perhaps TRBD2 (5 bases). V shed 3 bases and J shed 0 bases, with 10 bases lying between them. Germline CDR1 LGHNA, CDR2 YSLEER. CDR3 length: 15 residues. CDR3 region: CASSHTGLSTDTQYF. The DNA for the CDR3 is TGCGCCAGCAGCCATACGGGGTTAAGCACAGATACGCAGTATTTT.

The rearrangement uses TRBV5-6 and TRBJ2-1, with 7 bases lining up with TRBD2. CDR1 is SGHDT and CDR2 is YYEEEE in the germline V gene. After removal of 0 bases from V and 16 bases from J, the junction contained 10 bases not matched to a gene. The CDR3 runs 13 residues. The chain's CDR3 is CASSLGRGSWEFF. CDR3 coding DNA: TGTGCCAGCAGCTTGGGTCGCGGGAGTTGGGAATTCTTC.